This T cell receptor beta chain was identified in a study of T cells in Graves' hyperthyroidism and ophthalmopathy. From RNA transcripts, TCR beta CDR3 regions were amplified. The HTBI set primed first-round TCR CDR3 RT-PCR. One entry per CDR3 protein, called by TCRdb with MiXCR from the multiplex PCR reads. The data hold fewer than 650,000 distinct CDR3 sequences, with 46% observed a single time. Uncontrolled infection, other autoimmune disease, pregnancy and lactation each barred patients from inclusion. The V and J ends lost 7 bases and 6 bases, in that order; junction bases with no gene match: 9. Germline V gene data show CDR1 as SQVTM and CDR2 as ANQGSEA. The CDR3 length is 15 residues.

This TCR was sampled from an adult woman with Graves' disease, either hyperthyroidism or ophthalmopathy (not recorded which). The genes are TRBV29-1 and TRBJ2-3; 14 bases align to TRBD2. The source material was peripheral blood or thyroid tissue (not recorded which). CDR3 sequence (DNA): TGCAGCGGTCTGGGACTAGCGGGAGTGAGTGATACGCAGTATTTT. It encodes CSGLGLAGVSDTQYF.